This TCR beta chain was retrieved from a study of T cells after yellow fever vaccination (dated by TCRdb to between 2018 and 2021). The study in broad terms: The SMART-Seq v4 Ultra Low Input RNA kit was used to prepare libraries from fractions with low cell numbers. Bulk TCR alpha and beta repertoires were sequenced longitudinally to track T-cell clones before and after primary and booster YFV17D yellow fever vaccination. Two healthy male donors, one aged 18 to 30 and one aged 30 to 40 years, were included in the cohort. Blood was drawn at multiple timepoints before and after primary and secondary immunization, with bulk PBMC replicates and cell subsets isolated. Results and caveats for the whole study, not just this receptor: A small fraction of clonotypes showed up in both the CD4 and CD8 compartments, probably as a result of convergent recombination. After the booster, most clones that had expanded after primary vaccination were detected again (around 95% of CD4 and more than 80% of CD8), suggesting broad maintenance of memory. The secondary T-cell response was found to be weaker but faster than the primary response, with a peak reached on day 5 rather than on day 15. Only a couple of donors were included in the study, so the extent to which the findings can be generalized is limited. Because abundant contaminating clonotypes from the bulk population could be contained in FACS-sorted repertoires, computational filtering was required.

The germline V gene yields MNHEY for CDR1 and SVGAGI for CDR2. Compared with germline, V lacks 0 bases and J lacks 5 bases; bases without a gene match: 11. The CDR3 covers 17 residues, taking in both the cysteine and the phenylalanine. CDR3 DNA only is kept here, 51 bases in frame from base 1. Interpreted using the paper, the treatment or condition label stands for: live attenuated yellow fever vaccine strain. Two biological replicates of bulk PBMCs were collected at each blood-draw timepoint. PBMCs were isolated from peripheral blood using a standard Ficoll-Paque protocol. TriZol was used to extract RNA from bulk PBMCs, CD4 and CD8 fractions, and dextramer-positive and dextramer-negative fractions. There are a few counts of this clonotype. No antigen is known for it. No clone much larger than this one lies a single base away; base qualities are absent. Synthesis of TCR cDNA relied on 5'RACE template switching, a step that introduced a universal primer site along with unique molecular identifiers. cDNA synthesis was primed from both the TCR alpha and TCR beta constant segments. Library amplification used two PCR steps, and the second PCR step added sample barcodes and sequencing adapters. Sequencing of libraries was done on Illumina HiSeq 2500 (2x100 bp) or NovaSeq (2x150 bp). As for how the authors treated the data: Reads were demultiplexed and collapsed into UMI consensus sequences with MIGEC, and V(D)J alignment was performed with MiXCR. Vaccine-responding clonotypes were defined with edgeR using replicate PBMC samples, requiring FDR below 0.01 and a log2 fold change above 5 up to day 15. Each bulk clonotype received a CD4 or CD8 identity based on whether the sequenced CD4 or CD8 repertoire contained that clonotype at higher abundance. In TCRdb, the public reads were trimmed at Q25 with fastp and aligned with MiXCR, with productive beta chains retained. Entries are consolidated by CDR3 protein sequence, retaining the most common genes and DNA. In this record, the V and J calls reflect TCRdb's handling and not the investigators' own analysis. This sample comprises about 320,000 distinct CDR3 sequences, roughly 7% of them detected only once. The ten largest clonotypes hold 18% of the sample.

This sample comprised PBMCs, obtained approximately 47 days after the first yellow fever vaccination. This sequence uses TRBV6-5 and TRBJ2-7, with 9 bases in between that match TRBD1. The source of this sequence is a man aged 18 to 29 who received the YFV17D yellow fever vaccine. The sequence in DNA is TGTGCCAGCAGTTACTCCCCGGGACAGGGTTCGCAGGACGAGCAGTACTTC. Translated, it reads CASSYSPGQGSQDEQYF.